This T cell receptor (beta chain) was obtained from a study of CD8 T cells in ankylosing spondylitis. Findings of the study overall: Characteristic of ankylosing spondylitis blood, it appeared, was a TCR beta motif comprising several highly homologous variants.

The CDR3 runs to 13 residues. The germline gives CDR1 DFQATT, CDR2 SNEGSKA (reference sequence). The V end was cut by 5 bases, the J end by 1 base, with 10 bases between. On this clonotype itself: Its matching antigen is unknown.

TCRdb itself ran the 5' RACE reads through MiXCR, one entry per CDR3 protein. This table holds approximately 550,000 distinct CDR3 sequences, about 12% found once. This receptor was identified in a male donor with ankylosing spondylitis. Sequenced sample: blood, either unsorted or a sorted T cell fraction (not recorded which). This rearrangement joins TRBV20-1 to TRBJ2-3; the D is unclear. CDR3 loop: CSAWSGGTDTQYF. DNA for the CDR3: TGCAGTGCTTGGAGTGGGGGCACAGATACGCAGTATTTT.